The clone carrying this T cell receptor (beta chain) was observed once. The CDR3 ends on some other residue instead of the conserved phenylalanine or tryptophan, so this is likely a read error. The authors took blood RNA from unsorted whole blood and also extracted germline DNA. The sample comes from a study of tumor-infiltrating lymphocytes in primary liver carcinoma. On the study more broadly: Cases comprised patients with primary liver carcinoma who received surgical resection. Patients included men and women of 30 to 69 years.

The template, about 510 ng total RNA, yielded TCR beta cDNA made with a constant-region primer. Three nested multiplex PCR rounds, a slightly modified ARM-PCR method, built the TCR beta libraries. The opening two PCR rounds, 10 cycles each, paired TRBV1-TRBV30 forward primers with a C-beta reverse primer. TCRdb reprocessed the multiplex PCR reads via MiXCR and lists one record per CDR3 protein. The data show more than 150,000 distinct CDR3 sequences, with roughly three fifths seen just once and about 70% held by the top ten. This CDR3 has 14 residues. Germline CDR1 and CDR2: SGHKS and YYEKEE (reference sequence). After removal of 0 bases from V and 6 bases from J, the junction contained 4 bases not matched to a gene.

The chain recombines TRBV5-5 with TRBJ2-7, with 9 positions matching TRBD2. The sequenced sample consisted of peripheral blood. This TCR was recovered from a man between 40 and 49 years old with primary liver carcinoma and hepatitis B virus infection. DNA of the CDR3: TGTGCCAGCAGCTTGGAGGGGACTAGCTCCGAGCAGTACCTC. Protein sequence: CASSLEGTSSEQYL.